The sequence of this TCR beta chain was determined in a study of blood T cells in healthy people across ages. This clonotype occurred a few times. What it binds is unknown. One junction end disagrees with the germline gene, perhaps due to a read error. PCR was performed a second time for about 7 to 11 cycles using a sample-barcoded 5' primer and a J-beta primer mix. TCRdb used MiXCR to reprocess the 5' RACE reads, holding one entry per CDR3 protein. The sample shows around 1,100,000 distinct CDR3 sequences, around two fifths of them seen only once. Germline V gives CDR1 SGHVS, CDR2 FNYEAQ. This CDR3 has 14 amino acids. Study-level findings and limits: Investigators treated diversity estimates from one million T cells as underestimates.

The specimen was blood. This sequence was found in a man in his late teens or twenties in good health. The rearrangement joins TRBV7-6 to TRBJ1-1; perhaps TRBD1 as D (5 bases). CDR3 loop: CAGSDRAGNTETFF. In nucleotides, the CDR3 is TGTGCCGGCAGCGATAGGGCAGGGAACACTGAAACTTTCTTT. The full variable domain, completed using reference TRBV7-6 and TRBJ1-1, is GAGVSQSPRYKVTKRGQDVALRCDPISGHVSLYWYRQALGQGPEFLTYFNYEAQQDKSGLPNDRFSAERPEGSISTLTIQRTEQRDSAMYRCAGSDRAGNTETFFGQGTRLTVV.